A selection of T cell receptor beta chains follows, all from one sample in a study of T cell changes during pregnancy in multiple sclerosis. TCRdb's table, derived via immunoSEQ multiplex PCR, lists solely in-frame clones and lacks some. This table holds 42,000 or so clones, around 93% found once. The material was CD8+ T cells from peripheral blood mononuclear cells, obtained in the third trimester of pregnancy. The source is a female donor with multiple sclerosis, enrolled in a pregnancy study. Each CDR3 is given with its conserved first and last residue. The size entry is marked missing in some rows and otherwise reads once, few, many or a size class.

V gene,clone size,CDR3 protein
TRBV11-2,once,CASSLGGRDREQFF
TRBV4-3,once,CASSQGTGGPMVAFF
TRBV19,NA,CASSPWTGGGNTIYF
TRBV9,NA,CASSPPGGSYNEQFF
TRBV14,NA,CASSGGLVNYEQYF
TRBV19,NA,CASTRGGSDYNEQFF
TRBV5-1,NA,CASLRGQVSKETQYF
TRBV6-5,once,CASSPGIPGPGYTF
TRBV19,NA,CASSITFGYEQYF
TRBV10-1,NA,CASRGTGFTGELFF
TRBV7-2,NA,CASSLGGDDQPQHF
TRBV5-6,NA,CASSLWGEDGDTQYF
TRBV4-1,large,CASSQGGTGRDQPQHF
TRBV28,NA,CASSPGREAGELFF
TRBV7-2,NA,CASSWGPDASYEQYF
TRBV9,NA,CASSVSIWDFYNEQFF
TRBV27,NA,CASSLSAGQRVGYTF